These 27 T cell receptor beta chains were all obtained from the same sample, sequenced in a study of PD-L1 blockade in urothelial cancer. Profiling relied on immunoSEQ multiplex PCR, and the TCRdb table lists in-frame clones only, not all of them. The sample holds roughly 120,000 clones, roughly 90% seen once. Time point reported: peripheral blood 6 weeks after treatment start. This material consisted of PBMCs, taken around atezolizumab (anti-PD-L1) treatment. These receptors all stem from a man in his 60s with urothelial cancer.

J is TRBJ2-5 and V is TRBV10-3; D is possibly TRBD1 (5 bases). V lost 4 bases and J 1 base, leaving 7 bases between the germline ends. CDR1 and CDR2 (germline): ENHRY, SYGVKD. The CDR3 has 13 amino acids. Here the CDR3 reads CAISGQPQETQYF. The CDR3 DNA sequence: TGTGCCATCAGTGGACAGCCCCAAGAGACCCAGTACTTC.

DNA of the CDR3: TGCGCCAGCAGCGGGTCACTGGGAGTAGGAGAGACCCAGTACTTC. This encodes CASSGSLGVGETQYF. The rearrangement links TRBV5-1 to TRBJ2-5, with D tentatively TRBD2 (5 bases). Per the germline V gene, CDR1 is SGHRS and CDR2 is YFSETQ. The CDR3 length is 15 residues. Trimming left V 4 bases short and J 4 bases short, with 17 bases between. The variable domain in full, with the rest retrieved from reference TRBV5-1 and TRBJ2-5, is KAGVTQTPRYLIKTRGQQVTLSCSPISGHRSVSWYQQTPGQGLQFLFEYFSETQRNKGNFPGRFSGRQFSNSRSEMNVSTLELGDSALYLCASSGSLGVGETQYFGPGTRLLVL.

This clone was detected only once. The chain couples TRBV5-4 to TRBJ1-6, with TRBD1 matching over 9 bases. The CDR3 has 15 residues. After removal of 1 base from V and 7 bases from J, the junction contained 3 bases not matched to a gene. Looked up from germline, CDR1 is SGHNT and CDR2 is YYREEE (reference sequence). CDR3 sequence (DNA): TGTGCCAGCAGCTTGACCGGGACAGGGAATTCACCCCTCCACTTT. It yields the protein CASSLTGTGNSPLHF.

This clone was recorded once. The chain recombines TRBV9 with TRBJ1-2, with D possibly TRBD1 on 5 matching bases. The CDR3 runs to 14 residues. CDR1 SGDLS and CDR2 YYNGEE come from the germline V gene. V was shortened by 4 bases and J by 3 bases, with 13 bases between the two germline ends. The DNA for the CDR3 is TGTGCCAGCAGCCCATCCGGGGGGTACTATGGCTACACCTTC. This sequence encodes CASSPSGGYYGYTF.

The rearrangement uses TRBV7-4 and TRBJ1-5; the match to TRBD1 covers 7 bases. There are 16 residues in the CDR3. Germline trimming cut 5 bases from V and 6 bases from J; bases unmatched to any gene: 13. CDR1 is SGHVT, CDR2 SQSDAQ, per germline. For the CDR3, the DNA is TGTGCCAGCAGCAAACCGAGACAGGGATTCGGTCAGCCCCAGCATTTT. The encoded protein is CASSKPRQGFGQPQHF.

V and J are TRBV27 and TRBJ1-5; 9 nucleotides match TRBD1. Germline V gene lookup returns CDR1 MNHEY and CDR2 SMNVEV (reference sequence). With 7 bases clipped from V and 7 bases from J, the junction kept 14 bases outside the gene matches. The CDR3 contains 16 residues. Written as DNA, the CDR3 is TGTGCCAGCATCCTCCGAGAGCGGACAGGGGTGCAGCCCCAGCATTTT. It encodes CASILRERTGVQPQHF.

Only one count was recorded for this clone. The V gene is TRBV4-2, the J gene TRBJ1-2; 8 bases are shared with TRBD1. CDR1 LGHNA and CDR2 YNFKEQ come from the germline V gene. The CDR3 is 14 amino acids. V gave up 0 bases and J gave up 8 bases; unmatched junction bases: 5. CDR3 DNA: TGTGCCAGCAGCCAAGACAAGGACAGGGACGGCTACACCTTC. This translates into CASSQDKDRDGYTF.

The chain couples TRBV5-6 to TRBJ1-2, with 7 positions matching TRBD1. CDR1 is SGHDT and CDR2 is YYEEEE in the germline V gene. The CDR3 loop spans 13 amino acids. J gave up 8 bases and V 6 bases, and 10 bases lay outside the gene matches. In DNA, the CDR3 is TGTGCCAGCACAAGGGTGGTAGGGGGCGGCTACACCTTC. Its protein is CASTRVVGGGYTF.

This clone was seen once. The V gene is TRBV15, the J gene TRBJ1-2; no clear D gene. V was cut by 0 bases and J by 3 bases, with 8 bases left in between. The CDR3 is 14 amino acids. The germline CDR1 and CDR2 sequences are LNHNV and YYDKDF (reference sequence). The CDR3 sequence is CATSRDPGDYGYTF. For the CDR3, the DNA is TGTGCCACCAGCAGAGATCCAGGCGACTATGGCTACACCTTC.

This clone was seen once. CDR3 loop: CASSDNRGPEAFF. CDR3 DNA: TGCGCCAGCAGCGACAACAGGGGGCCCGAAGCTTTCTTT. The V and J genes are TRBV10-2 and TRBJ1-1; TRBD1 matches at 9 bases. The CDR3 has 13 residues. Per the germline V gene, CDR1 is WSHSY and CDR2 is SAAADI. The J segment lost 8 bases and the V segment lost 6 bases, leaving 7 bases of the junction unmatched.

The chain links TRBV27 to TRBJ2-7; 9 nucleotides agree with TRBD1. The length of the CDR3 is 14 residues. CDR1 is MNHEY, CDR2 SMNVEV, per germline (reference sequence). Trimming removed 4 bases from V and 4 bases from J; junction bases left unmatched: 5. The CDR3 DNA follows: TGTGCCAGCAGTTCCCCCGGGACAGGGTACGAGCAGTACTTC. Translated: CASSSPGTGYEQYF.

This chain connects TRBV13 to TRBJ1-2, with D hard to call. Germline values: CDR1 PRHDT, CDR2 FYEKMQ (reference sequence). This CDR3 contains 12 residues. Trimming stripped 6 bases from V and 5 bases from J, with 10 bases between. CDR3 region: CASSRSGYGYTF. The DNA for the CDR3 is TGTGCCAGCAGTCGGAGCGGTTATGGCTACACCTTC.

This chain links TRBV19 with TRBJ2-4; TRBD1 agrees at 9 bases. The CDR3 has 13 amino acids. The trim removed 5 bases at V and 9 bases at J, leaving 5 bases unmatched. Per the germline V gene, CDR1 is LNHDA and CDR2 is SQIVND (reference sequence). The CDR3 bases are TGTGCCAGTAGTTGGGACAGGGACGGCATTCAGTACTTC. Translation gives CASSWDRDGIQYF. The complete variable domain, with remaining parts taken from reference TRBV19 and TRBJ2-4, reads DGGITQSPKYLFRKEGQNVTLSCEQNLNHDAMYWYRQDPGQGLRLIYYSQIVNDFQKGDIAEGYSVSREKKESFPLTVTSAQKNPTAFYLCASSWDRDGIQYFGAGTRLSVL.

The gene calls are TRBV28 and TRBJ1-5; 8 nucleotides line up with TRBD1. Germline CDR1 is MDHEN and CDR2 is SYDVKM. Unmatched junction bases numbered 7, after V lost 6 bases and J lost 3 bases. This CDR3 contains 15 residues. The CDR3 loop is CASSRTGGYNQPQHF. The DNA of the CDR3 is TGTGCCAGCAGCCGTACAGGGGGGTACAATCAGCCCCAGCATTTT.

The V call is TRBV7-9, the J call TRBJ1-1; 11 bases agree with TRBD1. V trimming: 7 bases; J trimming: 2 bases; junction bases outside the gene matches: 3. Germline V gives CDR1 SEHNR, CDR2 FQNEAQ (reference sequence). The CDR3 is 14 residues long. CDR3 region: CASTRTGGNTEAFF. CDR3 in DNA: TGTGCCAGCACTCGGACAGGGGGCAACACTGAAGCTTTCTTT. Looking up the rest from reference TRBV7-9 and TRBJ1-1 gives the full variable domain: DTGVSQNPRHKITKRGQNVTFRCDPISEHNRLYWYRQTLGQGPEFLTYFQNEAQLEKSRLLSDRFSAERPKGSFSTLEIQRTEQGDSAMYLCASTRTGGNTEAFFGQGTRLTVV.

The chain carries TRBV28 and TRBJ1-2; TRBD1 aligns across 12 bases. The length of the CDR3 is 15 residues. The junction had 6 bases not matched to a gene; V was cut back by 3 bases and J by 7 bases. Germline-derived CDR1 and CDR2 are MDHEN and SYDVKM. Written as DNA, the CDR3 is TGTGCCAGCAGTTTGGGGACAGGGGGCCGGGGTGGCTACACCTTC. Its translation is CASSLGTGGRGGYTF.

This clone was picked up one time. The V call is TRBV19, the J call TRBJ2-3, with a possible D match to TRBD1 (6 bases). The CDR3 totals 15 residues. V lost 5 bases and J 4 bases, leaving 16 bases between the germline ends. Germline V gives CDR1 LNHDA, CDR2 SQIVND (reference sequence). This CDR3 reads CASSSQQGASDTQYF. The CDR3 nucleotides read TGTGCCAGTAGTTCCCAACAGGGAGCATCAGATACGCAGTATTTT. Using reference TRBV19 and TRBJ2-3 for the parts outside the CDR3, the full variable domain is DGGITQSPKYLFRKEGQNVTLSCEQNLNHDAMYWYRQDPGQGLRLIYYSQIVNDFQKGDIAEGYSVSREKKESFPLTVTSAQKNPTAFYLCASSSQQGASDTQYFGPGTRLTVL.

This clone appeared a few times. The chain uses TRBV4-1 and TRBJ1-1; D may be TRBD1 (6 bases). Germline loops: CDR1 MGHRA, CDR2 YSYEKL. The CDR3 extends over 13 amino acids. V was trimmed by 4 bases and J by 1 base, leaving 7 bases between them. The CDR3 loop reads CASSLGQNTEAFF. The CDR3 bases are TGCGCCAGCAGCCTGGGACAGAACACTGAAGCTTTCTTT.

V usage is TRBV19 and J usage is TRBJ1-1; D not resolved. V was clipped by 1 base and J by 3 bases, with 9 bases between them. Per the germline V gene, CDR1 is LNHDA and CDR2 is SQIVND (reference sequence). The CDR3 runs to 14 residues. Here the CDR3 reads CASSIGATDTEAFF. In DNA, the CDR3 is TGTGCCAGTAGTATAGGGGCTACGGACACTGAAGCTTTCTTT.

V usage is TRBV6-5 and J usage is TRBJ2-7; the match to TRBD2 covers 10 bases. Unmatched junction bases numbered 7, after V lost 2 bases and J lost 6 bases. This CDR3 spans 15 amino acids. Germline V lookup: CDR1 MNHEY, CDR2 SVGAGI. For the CDR3, the DNA is TGTGCCAGCAGTTACGCTAGCGGGGGTGTAAGCGAGCAGTACTTC. It yields the protein CASSYASGGVSEQYF.

The chain has TRBV5-1 and TRBJ1-1, with D tentatively TRBD1 (6 bases). This CDR3 comprises 15 residues. Germline-derived CDR1 and CDR2 are SGHRS and YFSETQ. Trimming shortened V by 4 bases and J by 3 bases, and 16 bases separated the two germline ends. CDR3 bases: TGCGCCAGCAGCCCCGCTTTAAGGGGGTACACTGAAGCTTTCTTT. It encodes CASSPALRGYTEAFF.

This clone was recorded once. This chain joins TRBV7-3 and TRBJ2-1, with TRBD1 matching over 7 bases. Germline values: CDR1 SGHTA, CDR2 FQGTGA. V trimming: 3 bases; J trimming: 8 bases; junction bases outside the gene matches: 10. The CDR3 runs 15 residues. CDR3 bases: TGTGCCAGCAGCTTGGGGACAGACCCCAGGGATGAGCAGTTCTTC. It translates to CASSLGTDPRDEQFF.

The chain couples TRBV6-5 to TRBJ2-1; 9 bases fit TRBD2. There are 15 residues in the CDR3. CDR1 MNHEY and CDR2 SVGAGI come from the germline V gene. V lost 0 bases, J lost 8 bases, and 5 bases stayed unmatched. The CDR3 loop reads CASSYSAGGFYEQFF. CDR3 in DNA: TGTGCCAGCAGTTACTCGGCGGGGGGGTTCTATGAGCAGTTCTTC.

The chain combines TRBV4-1 with TRBJ2-5, with 8 positions matching TRBD2. This CDR3 comprises 14 residues. CDR1 and CDR2 (germline): MGHRA, YSYEKL. V shed 2 bases, J shed 5 bases, and the junction held 4 bases outside the gene matches. The CDR3 DNA reads as TGCGCCAGCAGCCAATTCGGACTAGCTGAGACCCAGTACTTC. This translates into CASSQFGLAETQYF.

As DNA, the CDR3 is TGTGCCAGCAGCCCGGGACTAGCGGTTCAAGAGACCCAGTACTTC. Its protein is CASSPGLAVQETQYF. This chain joins TRBV9 and TRBJ2-5; 11 bases agree with TRBD2. The CDR3 runs 15 residues. Trimming cost V 4 bases and J 2 bases; bases outside gene matches: 4. The germline V gene has CDR1 SGDLS and CDR2 YYNGEE.

The chain is built from TRBV19 and TRBJ1-5, with D possibly being TRBD1 (6 bases). The germline V gene has CDR1 LNHDA and CDR2 SQIVND (reference sequence). V gave up 3 bases and J gave up 6 bases, with 15 bases separating them. The length of the CDR3 is 15 residues. The CDR3 DNA reads TGTGCCAGTAGTATCGGCAGGGGAATCGGTCAGCCCCAGCATTTT. This encodes CASSIGRGIGQPQHF.

This rearrangement joins TRBV19 to TRBJ2-5; D is unclear. Trimming stripped 0 bases from V and 5 bases from J, with 4 bases between. The CDR3 is made up of 12 amino acids. The germline gives CDR1 LNHDA, CDR2 SQIVND (reference sequence). The CDR3 here is CASSIDGETQYF. CDR3 sequence (DNA): TGTGCCAGTAGTATAGACGGGGAGACCCAGTACTTC.